This TCR beta chain appears in the sequencing data of a study of blood T cell repertoires in COVID-19. Study-wide context: Sites across the United States, Italy and Spain contributed samples from acute and convalescent COVID-19. The analysed material was cDNA or gDNA that came from T cells, B-cell-depleted T cells, or PBMCs.

Per the study methods: By means of reference gene primer amplification, nucleated cell counts were estimated. Measured with immunoSEQ multiplex PCR; TCRdb has only the in-frame clones, and not every one. V and J calls plus clone size are reproduced from that table; the DNA served to infer D and trimming. This sample has about 170,000 clones, with under 90% found just once. V lost 5 bases to trimming and J lost 2 bases, with 11 bases between them. The CDR3 covers 14 residues. Per germline, CDR1 MRHNA and CDR2 SNTAGT. The source is a woman older than 75 with acute or convalescent COVID-19. What was sequenced was peripheral blood. The chain couples TRBV6-4 to TRBJ2-3; no definite D call. The CDR3 sequence: CASSYSLSTDTQYF. CDR3 bases: TGTGCCAGCAGTTATTCGTTATCCACAGATACGCAGTATTTT.